This section outlines one TCR beta chain sequence together with its context. Its antigen is as yet unknown. The source of the sample is a study of post-analysis software for immune sequencing data. Overall study: Relapsing-remitting, secondary progressive and progressive-relapsing courses of multiple sclerosis were included.

Unique molecular identifiers tagged the TCR beta cDNA libraries. TCRdb itself ran the PCR reads through MiXCR, one entry per CDR3 protein. The sample has around 500,000 distinct CDR3 sequences; around 31% are singletons. Study-wide findings and caveats: Among four or five TRBV segments more frequent in patients than controls were TRBV5-6, TRBV5-1 and TRBV20-1.

The CDR3 has 14 amino acids. V shed 3 bases and J shed 1 base, with 13 bases lying between them. CDR1 DFQATT and CDR2 SNEGSKA come from the germline V gene (reference sequence). The sequenced sample consisted of blood. The V call is TRBV20-1, the J call TRBJ2-7; unclear D gene. This sequence was found in a girl aged 2-17 years with multiple sclerosis. CDR3 protein: CSASNVLISYEQYF. The CDR3 region has the DNA TGCAGTGCTAGCAACGTGTTAATTTCCTACGAGCAGTACTTC.